This T cell receptor (beta chain) was found in a study of T cells in Graves' hyperthyroidism and ophthalmopathy. Across the study: Prior to any treatment, at the point of initial diagnosis, peripheral blood was collected.

The diagnostic basis comprised clinical symptoms, serum thyroxine and TRAb, thyroid ultrasound and orbital computed tomography. This clonotype was observed many times. Its antigen is undetermined. From germline, CDR1 is SGHRS and CDR2 YFSETQ. The CDR3 covers 17 residues. V lost 4 bases to trimming and J lost 0 bases; unmatched junction nucleotides: 10. TCR beta CDR3 region amplification was performed from RNA transcripts. Primed by the HTBI set, a first-round RT-PCR was run on the TCR CDR3. One entry per CDR3 protein results from TCRdb running MiXCR on the multiplex PCR reads. The sample includes roughly 200,000 distinct CDR3 sequences, about 15% of them seen just once. Study-level results: The blood repertoire included most of the expanded thyroid clonotypes above 0.001.

The gene calls are TRBV5-1 and TRBJ1-1; 9 bases line up with TRBD1. The sequenced sample consisted of blood. The clonotype was recovered from a woman aged 45 to 65 with Graves' hyperthyroidism. CDR3 amino acids: CASSTGTGNGVNTEAFF. The CDR3 DNA sequence: TGCGCCAGCAGCACAGGGACAGGGAATGGAGTGAACACTGAAGCTTTCTTT.